Below, one TCR beta chain is given with its context. Antigen: not known. V lost 5 bases and J lost 0, with 10 bases in between. Germline V lookup: CDR1 MNHEY, CDR2 SMNVEV (reference sequence). This CDR3 spans 15 amino acids. Treatment of any kind had been given to no patient before thyroid surgery. The data originate from a study of metastatic and nonmetastatic thyroid tumors. On the study more broadly: Repertoires from blood and tumor or nodule tissue of malignant and benign thyroid patients were compared. Whole-study results and caveats: Benign nodules reportedly had significantly lower TCR beta diversity than malignant thyroid tumors in blood and tumor.

In the authors' workflow: A distant-metastasis classifier for papillary thyroid cancer was built using CDR3 differences across clinicopathological groups. TCRdb used MiXCR to call clones anew from the PCR reads. TCRdb, not the authors, supplied the V and J calls. The sample holds around 38,000 clones, 25% to 35% seen once. The sample was blood. The receptor was derived from a male donor with papillary thyroid cancer or a benign thyroid nodule (not recorded which). Some clones in this sample may be carry-over from other donors' samples. The V and J genes are TRBV27 and TRBJ2-2, with unresolved D. The CDR3 DNA is TGTGCCAGCAGTCTCAGCCGAACGAACACCGGGGAGCTGTTTTTT. Translating it yields CASSLSRTNTGELFF.